These 14 T cell receptor beta chains were all obtained from the same sample, sequenced in a study of blood T cell repertoires in COVID-19. Profiled with immunoSEQ multiplex PCR; TCRdb holds only in-frame clones, not every one. Of about 81,000 clones listed, roughly 89% are singletons. The specimen sequenced was peripheral blood. The receptors here all came from a woman of 80 years or more with active COVID-19.

V is TRBV7-2 and J is TRBJ2-3; the D is unclear. This CDR3 is 11 amino acids long. V lost 3 bases and J lost 6, with 4 bases in between. The V gene's germline CDR1 is SGHTA and CDR2 FQGNSA. CDR3 residues: CASSFYDTQYF. As DNA, the CDR3 is TGTGCCAGCAGCTTTTATGATACGCAGTATTTT. Full variable domain (rest looked up from reference TRBV7-2 and TRBJ2-3): GAGVSQSPSNKVTEKGKDVELRCDPISGHTALYWYRQSLGQGLEFLIYFQGNSAPDKSGLPSDRFSAERTGGSVSTLTIQRTQQEDSAVYLCASSFYDTQYFGPGTRLTVL.

The chain links TRBV10-3 to TRBJ1-3; 10 bases map to TRBD1. Germline assignment: CDR1 ENHRY and CDR2 SYGVKD. CDR3 length: 15 amino acids. Trimming removed 0 bases from V and 7 bases from J; junction bases left unmatched: 3. In DNA, the CDR3 is TGTGCCATCAGTGAGTCCGGGACAGGGGTTAACACCATATATTTT. Its protein is CAISESGTGVNTIYF.

The chain uses TRBV19 and TRBJ2-7, with a possible D match to TRBD1 (6 bases). This CDR3 spans 17 amino acids. CDR1 is LNHDA and CDR2 is SQIVND in the germline V gene (reference sequence). V lost 3 bases and J lost 1, with 19 bases in between. The CDR3 loop is CASSMQTAGEISYEQYF. The CDR3 coding sequence is TGTGCCAGTAGTATGCAAACGGCAGGGGAAATTTCCTACGAGCAGTACTTC.

This chain joins TRBV7-3 and TRBJ1-1, with TRBD1 matching over 8 bases. Per the germline V gene, CDR1 is SGHTA and CDR2 is FQGTGA. V lost 5 bases and J lost 2; bases outside the gene matches: 4. The CDR3 is 14 residues long. The CDR3 sequence: CASSPGQGNTEAFF. The CDR3 nucleotides are TGTGCCAGCAGCCCCGGACAGGGCAACACTGAAGCTTTCTTT. Full variable domain (remainder filled in from reference TRBV7-3 and TRBJ1-1): GAGVSQTPSNKVTEKGKYVELRCDPISGHTALYWYRQSLGQGPEFLIYFQGTGAADDSGLPNDRFFAVRPEGSVSTLKIQRTERGDSAVYLCASSPGQGNTEAFFGQGTRLTVV.

This clone was found a few times. The genes are TRBV7-2 and TRBJ2-7; 7 nucleotides align to TRBD2. Germline V CDR1 and CDR2: SGHTA, FQGNSA. The CDR3 runs to 14 residues. Trimming at V came to 2 bases and at J to 6 bases, leaving 7 bases not matched to a gene. The CDR3 loop reads CASSLRDGGGEQYF. For the CDR3, the DNA is TGTGCCAGCAGCTTACGGGACGGCGGGGGCGAGCAGTACTTC. Using reference TRBV7-2 and TRBJ2-7 for the parts outside the CDR3, the full variable domain is GAGVSQSPSNKVTEKGKDVELRCDPISGHTALYWYRQSLGQGLEFLIYFQGNSAPDKSGLPSDRFSAERTGGSVSTLTIQRTQQEDSAVYLCASSLRDGGGEQYFGPGTRLTVT.

This clone was seen a handful of times. The rearrangement uses TRBV28 and TRBJ1-1; no firm D call. The V gene lost 3 bases and the J gene lost 0 bases, with 8 bases spanning the gap. In germline, CDR1 is MDHEN, CDR2 SYDVKM. This CDR3 has 14 amino acids. The DNA of the CDR3 is TGTGCCAGCAGTTTGACCAGGTTGAACACTGAAGCTTTCTTT. Protein product: CASSLTRLNTEAFF.

V and J are TRBV9 and TRBJ2-7, with TRBD1 as a possible D gene (6 bases). V was pared by 3 bases and J by 7 bases, with 14 bases between. This CDR3 is built from 13 residues. Germline-derived CDR1 and CDR2 are SGDLS and YYNGEE. As DNA, the CDR3 is TGTGCCAGCAGCGCCTCGACAGGCGGGGAGCAGTACTTC. Translating it yields CASSASTGGEQYF.

The V call is TRBV28, the J call TRBJ1-1, with D maybe TRBD1 (6 bases). CDR3 length: 12 amino acids. V was shortened by 6 bases and J by 5 bases, with 10 bases between the two germline ends. Germline V gene sequence: CDR1 MDHEN, CDR2 SYDVKM. For the CDR3, the DNA is TGTGCCAGCAGGCGTAGGGGGACTGAAGCTTTCTTT. Its translation: CASRRRGTEAFF. Based on the CDR3 plus reference TRBV28 and TRBJ1-1, the full variable domain is DVKVTQSSRYLVKRTGEKVFLECVQDMDHENMFWYRQDPGLGLRLIYFSYDVKMKEKGDIPEGYSVSREKKERFSLILESASTNQTSMYLCASRRRGTEAFFGQGTRLTVV.

The V and J genes are TRBV27 and TRBJ2-1; weak D call: TRBD1 (7 bases). Germline V gene lookup returns CDR1 MNHEY and CDR2 SMNVEV (reference sequence). The V and J ends lost 6 bases and 10 bases respectively, with 22 bases between them. The CDR3 consists of 15 residues. As DNA, the CDR3 is TGTGCCAGCAGCCAAACTAACACAGGGGCGGGGGAGCAGTTCTTC. This translates into CASSQTNTGAGEQFF.

V usage is TRBV19 and J usage is TRBJ1-3, with a weak D call TRBD1 (5 bases). The CDR3 loop spans 14 amino acids. Trimming pared 6 bases from V and 0 bases from J, leaving 9 bases between. Germline V gene data show CDR1 as LNHDA and CDR2 as SQIVND (reference sequence). The CDR3 DNA is TGTGCCAGTAGAGGGGATATCTCTGGAAACACCATATATTTT. Its protein product is CASRGDISGNTIYF.

V gene TRBV11-2 combines with J gene TRBJ2-1; tentative D call: TRBD2 (6 bases). The length of the CDR3 is 14 residues. V was trimmed by 0 bases and J by 10 bases, leaving 13 bases between them. Germline lookup yields CDR1 SGHAT and CDR2 FQNNGV. This CDR3 reads CASSLEWAAGEQFF. CDR3 bases: TGTGCCAGCAGCTTAGAGTGGGCGGCGGGGGAGCAGTTCTTC.

The chain recombines TRBV7-3 with TRBJ2-7; D perhaps matches TRBD1 (5 bases). Trimming took 3 bases from V and 2 from J, leaving 14 bases between them. The CDR3 covers 15 residues. The germline V gene encodes CDR1 SGHTA and CDR2 FQGTGA. The CDR3 region has the DNA TGTGCCAGCAGCTTGGGGCCAGGGCAGACCTACGAGCAGTACTTC. This gives the protein CASSLGPGQTYEQYF.

This chain joins TRBV18 and TRBJ2-5; possibly TRBD1 for D (6 bases). The CDR3 contains 15 residues. Germline lookup yields CDR1 KGHSH and CDR2 LQKENI. V gave up 2 bases and J gave up 4 bases, with 14 bases separating them. CDR3 bases: TGTGCCAGCTCACCAAGGGCGACAGGCCGAGAGACCCAGTACTTC. As protein: CASSPRATGRETQYF.

The V and J genes are TRBV4-2 and TRBJ2-5, with 7 bases identical to TRBD1. This CDR3 comprises 16 residues. Germline trimming cut 1 base from V and 1 base from J; bases unmatched to any gene: 6. The V gene's germline CDR1 is LGHNA and CDR2 YNFKEQ. The chain's CDR3 is CASSQGAGGGQETQYF. DNA for the CDR3: TGTGCCAGCAGCCAAGGGGCAGGGGGTGGCCAAGAGACCCAGTACTTC.